The entry below gives a single TCR beta chain sequence along with its context. The V segment lost 1 base and the J segment 3 bases; nucleotides outside the gene matches: 7. CDR1 is SGHVS and CDR2 is FNYEAQ in the germline V gene. The CDR3 consists of 16 residues. The sample is drawn from a study of blood T cell repertoires in COVID-19. Here immunoSEQ multiplex PCR was the method, and the copy in TCRdb shows in-frame clones only, minus some. The table has about 310,000 clones, 90% seen once; the top ten hold about 1%. The sample comprised peripheral blood. This receptor was taken from a woman aged 40 to 50 with COVID-19, enrolled during active disease. The chain couples TRBV7-6 to TRBJ2-7; 9 positions agree with TRBD1. This CDR3 reads CASSLGARDRVYEQYF. CDR3 bases: TGTGCCAGCAGCTTAGGCGCTCGGGACAGGGTCTACGAGCAGTACTTC. The full variable domain, in which reference TRBV7-6 and TRBJ2-7 provide the parts outside the CDR3, is GAGVSQSPRYKVTKRGQDVALRCDPISGHVSLYWYRQALGQGPEFLTYFNYEAQQDKSGLPNDRFSAERPEGSISTLTIQRTEQRDSAMYRCASSLGARDRVYEQYFGPGTRLTVT.